The 29 T cell receptor beta chains given below trace back to one sample, sequenced in a study of vaccination and CD4 T cells after COVID-19. At the Johns Hopkins FTIC core, DNA taken from cultured CD4+ T cells was sequenced by way of the Oncomine TCR Beta short-read assay. TCRdb re-derived calls from the PCR reads in MiXCR, one entry per CDR3 protein. The sample holds fewer than 8,000 distinct CDR3 sequences, approximately 50% seen once. Treatment noted: approximately nine-day PBMC culture with coronavirus spike peptide pools or control peptides (ViraFEST assay). Before the COVID-19 pandemic (2011-2018), CD4+ T cells were obtained from the unexposed donor. No antigen has been identified for these receptors. Sequenced sample: CD4+ T cells from blood, cultured in vitro. The source is a human donor in good health.

This clonotype was counted only a few times. The chain is built from TRBV12-3 or TRBV12-4 and TRBJ2-3, with TRBD1 matching 10 bases. The CDR3 is 16 amino acids. V dropped 3 bases and J dropped 4; count of bases not matched to a gene: 7. The CDR3 reads CASSFPSGQGADTQYF. The CDR3 nucleotides read TGTGCCAGCAGTTTTCCTTCTGGACAGGGGGCAGATACGCAGTATTTT.

The chain carries TRBV27 and TRBJ2-3; 8 bases line up with TRBD2. The CDR3 is 16 amino acids. Germline V gene data show CDR1 as MNHEY and CDR2 as SMNVEV (reference sequence). V lost 3 bases to trimming and J lost 1 base; unmatched junction nucleotides: 6. The CDR3 spells CASSFTGTRGTDTQYF. For the CDR3, the DNA is TGTGCCAGCAGTTTTACCGGGACTAGGGGCACAGATACGCAGTATTTT.

Written as DNA, the CDR3 is TGTGCCTCGCGGAGGTACTCGGGGGGCCGGAGCACAGATACGCAGTATTTT. This codes for CASRRYSGGRSTDTQYF. The chain employs TRBV30 and TRBJ2-3; a weak D match, TRBD2 (7 bases). With 7 bases removed from V and 0 bases from J, the gap between germline ends came to 23 bases. Germline CDR1 and CDR2: GTSNPN and SVGIG (reference sequence). The CDR3 runs 17 residues.

The chain couples TRBV6-2 or TRBV6-3 to TRBJ1-1, with a possible D match to TRBD1 (6 bases). Trimming took 5 bases from V and 11 from J, leaving 24 bases between them. The CDR3 consists of 15 residues. Germline CDR1 MNHEY, CDR2 SVGEGT. CDR3 sequence reads: CASSRIPNRDQGAFF. The CDR3 DNA sequence: TGTGCCAGCAGTCGCATCCCGAACAGGGACCAGGGGGCTTTCTTT.

This chain links TRBV7-8 with TRBJ2-1; TRBD2 agrees at 7 bases. In germline, CDR1 is SGHVS, CDR2 FQNEAQ. There are 16 residues in the CDR3. Germline trimming cut 2 bases from V and 5 bases from J; bases unmatched to any gene: 9. DNA of the CDR3: TGTGCCAGCAGCTTAAAACGAGCGGGAATGAACAATGAGCAGTTCTTC. Amino acid sequence: CASSLKRAGMNNEQFF.

This clonotype came up a few times. The CDR3 sequence is CASSSRSGDTGELFF. CDR3 in DNA: TGTGCCAGCAGTTCCCGGTCGGGGGACACCGGGGAGCTGTTTTTT. This rearrangement joins TRBV27 to TRBJ2-2; D possibly corresponds to TRBD2 (6 bases). This CDR3 region has 15 residues. CDR1 MNHEY and CDR2 SMNVEV come from the germline V gene (reference sequence). V shed 4 bases and J shed 3 bases, with 12 bases lying between them.

The chain employs TRBV6-1 and TRBJ1-2; 9 bases match TRBD1. The CDR3 runs to 11 residues. The germline gives CDR1 MNHNS, CDR2 SASEGT. Unmatched junction bases numbered 3, after V lost 8 bases and J lost 8 bases. The chain's CDR3 is CASGQGTGYTF. CDR3 bases: TGTGCCAGCGGACAGGGGACGGGCTACACCTTC.

The chain uses TRBV6-1 and TRBJ1-2, with 7 bases aligning to TRBD1. Germline V lookup: CDR1 MNHNS, CDR2 SASEGT. The CDR3 covers 13 residues. V shed 5 bases and J 3 bases; nucleotides not matched to a gene: 3. This CDR3 reads CASSRDSDYGYTF. The CDR3 bases are TGTGCCAGCAGTCGGGACAGTGACTATGGCTACACCTTC.

This clonotype was seen a handful of times. The genes are TRBV10-3 and TRBJ1-2; 10 bases align to TRBD1. Germline values: CDR1 ENHRY, CDR2 SYGVKD. J was trimmed by 4 bases and V by 8 bases; bases with no gene match: 4. The CDR3 extends over 13 amino acids. CDR3 sequence (DNA): TGTGCCATCGGGGGACAGGGGTCCTATGGCTACACCTTC. It is translated as CAIGGQGSYGYTF.

The sample holds a few counts of this clonotype. The chain recombines TRBV27 with TRBJ2-7, with no clear D. V was clipped by 4 bases and J by 0 bases, with 19 bases between them. Germline lookup yields CDR1 MNHEY and CDR2 SMNVEV (reference sequence). CDR3 length: 17 residues. This chain's CDR3 is CASSSIVTDATSYEQYF. CDR3 coding DNA: TGTGCCAGCAGTTCGATTGTGACGGACGCCACCTCCTACGAGCAGTACTTC.

The sample holds a few counts of this clonotype. CDR3 sequence: CASSLVFDRGPTNRERRNSYEQYF. The CDR3 DNA reads as TGTGCCAGCAGTTTAGTATTTGACAGGGGCCCCACTAACAGAGAGAGACGCAACTCGTACGAGCAGTACTTC. V gene TRBV28 combines with J gene TRBJ2-7; TRBD1 matches at 8 bases. V was pared by 2 bases and J by 4 bases, with 34 bases of the junction left unmatched. The CDR3 is made up of 24 amino acids. Germline V gene lookup returns CDR1 MDHEN and CDR2 SYDVKM. Full variable domain (remainder filled in from reference TRBV28 and TRBJ2-7): DVKVTQSSRYLVKRTGEKVFLECVQDMDHENMFWYRQDPGLGLRLIYFSYDVKMKEKGDIPEGYSVSREKKERFSLILESASTNQTSMYLCASSLVFDRGPTNRERRNSYEQYFGPGTRLTVT.

The table lists this clonotype with a few counts. The chain joins TRBV30 to TRBJ1-2; a weak D match, TRBD1 (6 bases). Trimming took off 3 bases at V and 0 bases at J, with 14 bases between the two ends. This CDR3 has 15 residues. Germline CDR1 GTSNPN, CDR2 SVGIG (reference sequence). This CDR3 is CAWRPDRTANYGYTF. The CDR3 nucleotides read TGTGCCTGGAGGCCAGACCGGACAGCTAACTATGGCTACACCTTC. Looking up the rest from reference TRBV30 and TRBJ1-2 gives the full variable domain: SQTIHQWPATLVQPVGSPLSLECTVEGTSNPNLYWYRQAAGRGLQLLFYSVGIGQISSEVPQNLSASRPQDRQFILSSKKLLLSDSGFYLCAWRPDRTANYGYTFGSGTRLTVV.

This chain connects TRBV7-2 to TRBJ1-4; the D gene is possibly TRBD1 (6 bases). With 8 bases removed from V and 7 bases from J, the gap between germline ends came to 17 bases. The CDR3 has 14 residues. The germline V gene encodes CDR1 SGHTA and CDR2 FQGNSA. In DNA form, the CDR3 reads TGTGCCAGCGGTCGGGGGGGCGTTAGTGAAAAACTGTTTTTT. It codes for CASGRGGVSEKLFF.

The gene calls are TRBV6-1 and TRBJ1-2, with D possibly being TRBD1 (5 bases). This CDR3 has 14 residues. Germline CDR1 reads MNHNS; CDR2 reads SASEGT. V was shortened by 5 bases and J by 5 bases, with 15 bases between the two germline ends. The CDR3 loop reads CASSPRGTKYGYTF. CDR3 coding DNA: TGTGCCAGCAGTCCCCGCGGGACCAAGTATGGCTACACCTTC.

This clonotype occurred a few times. The rearrangement links TRBV6-4 to TRBJ1-2, with 8 bases that match TRBD1. V was clipped by 2 bases and J by 2 bases; unmatched bases: 4. The CDR3 consists of 15 residues. Germline values: CDR1 MRHNA, CDR2 SNTAGT. CDR3 nucleotides: TGTGCCAGCAGTGACCCCGGGACAGGCAACTATGGCTACACCTTC. It yields the protein CASSDPGTGNYGYTF.

The V gene is TRBV7-2, the J gene TRBJ1-3; possibly TRBD1 for D (5 bases). CDR3 length: 14 residues. Germline-derived CDR1 and CDR2 are SGHTA and FQGNSA. V lost 5 bases and J lost 4, with 12 bases in between. The CDR3 DNA sequence: TGTGCCAGCAGCCCCGGGACGGGCGGAAACACCATATATTTT. Translating gives CASSPGTGGNTIYF.

V gene TRBV5-5 combines with J gene TRBJ1-6; no clear D. The CDR3 consists of 14 residues. The V gene's germline CDR1 is SGHKS and CDR2 YYEKEE (reference sequence). Trimming stripped 1 base from V and 10 bases from J, with 12 bases between. The CDR3 reads CASSLRGQESPLHF. In DNA, the CDR3 is TGTGCCAGCAGCTTGAGAGGGCAGGAGTCACCCCTCCACTTT.

This clonotype was observed once. The V gene is TRBV30, the J gene TRBJ1-6, with D perhaps matching TRBD1 (5 bases). There are 12 residues in the CDR3. Trimming took 4 bases from V and 4 from J, leaving 5 bases between them. Looked up from germline, CDR1 is GTSNPN and CDR2 is SVGIG (reference sequence). CDR3 coding DNA: TGTGCCTGGACAGGGTATAATTCACCCCTCCACTTT. Residues: CAWTGYNSPLHF.

The V and J genes are TRBV7-2 and TRBJ2-3; 10 bases are a match to TRBD2. Trimming removed 5 bases from V and 6 bases from J; junction bases left unmatched: 8. The CDR3 consists of 15 residues. Per the germline V gene, CDR1 is SGHTA and CDR2 is FQGNSA. This CDR3 is CASSRQASGSDTQYF. The CDR3 nucleotides are TGTGCCAGCAGCCGACAAGCTAGCGGGAGCGATACGCAGTATTTT.

The chain has TRBV28 and TRBJ1-4; D uncertain. Germline V CDR1 and CDR2: MDHEN, SYDVKM. The CDR3 loop spans 16 amino acids. V lost 7 bases to trimming and J lost 4 bases, with 19 bases between them. CDR3 nucleotides: TGTGCCAGCACCAACCTGGTCCGGCGGATTAATGAAAAACTGTTTTTT. It translates to CASTNLVRRINEKLFF. Full variable domain (missing parts from reference TRBV28 and TRBJ1-4): DVKVTQSSRYLVKRTGEKVFLECVQDMDHENMFWYRQDPGLGLRLIYFSYDVKMKEKGDIPEGYSVSREKKERFSLILESASTNQTSMYLCASTNLVRRINEKLFFGSGTQLSVL.

This chain links TRBV4-1 with TRBJ1-5; TRBD1 agrees at 8 bases. The J segment lost 2 bases and the V segment lost 7 bases, leaving 7 bases of the junction unmatched. CDR1 MGHRA and CDR2 YSYEKL come from the germline V gene. The CDR3 loop spans 15 amino acids. Here the CDR3 DNA reads TGCGCCAGCACCCCAGGGGGCAAGGGCAATCAGCCCCAGCATTTT. Protein sequence: CASTPGGKGNQPQHF.

This clonotype was seen more than once but under ten times. V is TRBV20-1 and J is TRBJ2-5; D remains ambiguous. The CDR3 is 15 residues long. Germline CDR1 reads DFQATT; CDR2 reads SNEGSKA (reference sequence). Trimming removed 8 bases at V and 5 bases at J, with 24 bases between. CDR3 DNA: TGCAGTATGACACCTCCTAGGAGTGTTACCGAGACCCAGTACTTC. It specifies CSMTPPRSVTETQYF.

The rearrangement joins TRBV11-3 to TRBJ2-1; D tentatively reads TRBD1 or TRBD2 (6 bases each). CDR1 SGHNT and CDR2 YENEEA come from the germline V gene. V was trimmed by 1 base and J by 6 bases, leaving 13 bases between them. The CDR3 is made up of 15 amino acids. CDR3 bases: TGTGCCAGCAGCTTAGCGGGGGCCGCCCGCAATGAGCAGTTCTTC. It is translated as CASSLAGAARNEQFF.

DNA of the CDR3: TGTGCCAGCGGCAAGGTGGCATTCTTTGAGCAGTTCTTC. This encodes CASGKVAFFEQFF. The V call is TRBV6-1, the J call TRBJ2-1; D gene uncertain. The CDR3 loop spans 13 amino acids. V lost 8 bases and J 9 bases, leaving 17 bases between the germline ends. The germline gives CDR1 MNHNS, CDR2 SASEGT.

The rearrangement joins TRBV7-8 to TRBJ2-2; no firm D call. Trimming shortened V by 5 bases and J by 4 bases, and 11 bases separated the two germline ends. CDR1 is SGHVS and CDR2 is FQNEAQ in the germline V gene. There are 14 residues in the CDR3. CDR3 protein: CASSPPLLTGELFF. CDR3 nucleotide sequence: TGTGCCAGCAGCCCCCCGCTGCTCACCGGGGAGCTGTTTTTT.

This clonotype was seen a handful of times. This chain joins TRBV15 and TRBJ1-5; no clear D. Germline assignment: CDR1 LNHNV and CDR2 YYDKDF (reference sequence). Trimming pared 0 bases from V and 7 bases from J, leaving 7 bases between. The CDR3 sequence is 13 residues long. CDR3 region: CATSREWRQPQHF. The CDR3 region has the DNA TGTGCCACCAGCAGAGAGTGGAGGCAGCCCCAGCATTTT.

J is TRBJ1-2 and V is TRBV5-4; unclear D gene. Per germline, CDR1 SGHNT and CDR2 YYREEE (reference sequence). The CDR3 sequence is 13 residues long. The V gene lost 4 bases and the J gene lost 8 bases, with 15 bases spanning the gap. Written as DNA, the CDR3 is TGTGCCAGCAGCCGGAAGGGCTCGTACGGCTACACCTTC. This translates into CASSRKGSYGYTF.

The J gene is TRBJ2-1, the V gene TRBV27; maybe TRBD2 (6 bases). Deletions cut 6 bases from V and 0 bases from J, with 15 bases between. The CDR3 is 16 residues long. CDR1 and CDR2 (germline): MNHEY, SMNVEV (reference sequence). CDR3 amino acids: CASSLLPGLSYNEQFF. In DNA form, the CDR3 reads TGTGCCAGCAGCCTACTACCGGGACTCTCCTACAATGAGCAGTTCTTC.

V is TRBV19 and J is TRBJ1-1; D perhaps matches TRBD1 (5 bases). V was cut by 1 base and J by 4 bases, with 13 bases left in between. Per germline, CDR1 LNHDA and CDR2 SQIVND (reference sequence). The CDR3 is 15 amino acids. The CDR3 DNA reads as TGTGCCAGTAGTATAGTCGGCCCCGGGGGCACTGAAGCTTTCTTT. This codes for CASSIVGPGGTEAFF.